This T cell receptor (beta chain) was documented in a study of T cells in Graves' hyperthyroidism and ophthalmopathy. This clonotype came up many times. This CDR3 contains 12 residues. V was clipped by 5 bases and J by 0 bases, with 8 bases between them. Germline V gene sequence: CDR1 SQVTM, CDR2 ANQGSEA. Amplified TCR beta CDR3 regions came from RNA transcripts. An initial round of RT-PCR targeting the TCR CDR3 relied on the HTBI primer set. TCRdb itself ran the multiplex PCR reads through MiXCR, one entry per CDR3 protein. The data hold under 350,000 distinct CDR3 sequences, with under 30% observed a single time. The study based diagnoses on clinical symptoms, serum thyroxine and TRAb, thyroid ultrasound and orbital computed tomography.

V and J are TRBV29-1 and TRBJ2-7; possible D gene TRBD2, 5 bases. The sample was blood. This TCR came from a man aged 35 to 55 with Graves' hyperthyroidism that later progressed to Graves' ophthalmopathy. The chain's CDR3 is CSVSGRSYEQYF. The CDR3 DNA follows: TGCAGCGTTAGCGGTCGCTCCTACGAGCAGTACTTC.